This T cell receptor (beta chain) was sequenced in a study of a mutant IDH1 vaccine in newly diagnosed glioma. About the research overall: Patients previously underwent radiotherapy, temozolomide, or both, and most underwent both.

The CDR3 covers 13 residues. From germline, CDR1 is WSHSY and CDR2 SAAADI. Trimming shortened V by 5 bases and J by 6 bases, and 13 bases separated the two germline ends. Assay used: immunoSEQ multiplex PCR; TCRdb lists only in-frame clones, some missing. Counted here are some 70,000 clones, roughly 78% occurring once; the ten biggest clones make up about 7.5%. Stated time point: baseline, week 1 (first vaccination visit). Specified treatment: pre-vaccination baseline after standard-of-care therapy. The receptor was derived from a middle-aged man with glioma. Sequenced here: PBMCs, sampled from a glioma patient treated with radiotherapy, temozolomide or both. The V and J genes are TRBV10-2 and TRBJ1-2; D might be TRBD1 (6 bases). The chain's CDR3 is CASSPYRVDGYTF. CDR3 nucleotides: TGCGCCAGCAGTCCCTACAGGGTGGATGGCTACACCTTC.